The 27 T cell receptor beta chains below all came from one sample that was sequenced in a study of a mutant IDH1 vaccine in newly diagnosed glioma. As for time point: week 11, during vaccination. It was 300 ug of mutant IDH1 20-mer peptide that made up each vaccine dose, given with topical imiquimod. Antigens for these TCRs are unknown. TCRdb's copy holds only in-frame clones and misses some; the assay was immunoSEQ multiplex PCR. Here the sample spans roughly 120,000 clones, about four fifths being singletons. The sequences come from PBMCs, collected from a glioma patient whose treatment included an IDH1 peptide vaccine. These receptors were taken from a man aged 35 to 55 with glioma.

The CDR3 DNA sequence: TGTGCCAGCTCACTATCGGGCATCACCGGGGAGCTGTTTTTT. This encodes CASSLSGITGELFF. The chain has TRBV18 and TRBJ2-2; D not certain. Germline loops: CDR1 KGHSH, CDR2 LQKENI. This CDR3 contains 14 residues. V gave up 4 bases and J gave up 4 bases, with 10 bases separating them.

This clone turned up a few times. The chain couples TRBV4-1 to TRBJ2-5; D not certain. Per germline, CDR1 MGHRA and CDR2 YSYEKL. The CDR3 totals 16 residues. Between the trimmed V and J ends, which lost 0 bases and 4 bases, there was a span of 15 bases. For the CDR3, the DNA is TGCGCCAGCAGCCAAGAACCCGGTTCGTCGTCAGAGACCCAGTACTTC. This sequence encodes CASSQEPGSSSETQYF.

Comments on this clone: One end of the junction does not line up with germline, which may come from a read error. The V call is TRBV7-7, the J call TRBJ2-5; D is unresolved. Germline V lookup: CDR1 SSHAT, CDR2 FNYEAQ (reference sequence). The CDR3 is 12 residues long. This CDR3 is CASSSSGETQYF. In nucleotides, the CDR3 is TGTGCTAGCAGCTCCTCGGGAGAGACCCAGTACTTC. The whole variable domain, filled in from reference TRBV7-7 and TRBJ2-5, reads GAGVSQSPRYKVTKRGQDVTLRCDPISSHATLYWYQQALGQGPEFLTYFNYEAQPDKSGLPSDRFSAERPEGSISTLTIQRTEQRDSAMYRCASSSSGETQYFGPGTRLLVL.

Written as DNA, the CDR3 is TGTGCCAGCAGCCAGACGCGACCCCAAGAGACCCAGTACTTC. Its protein product is CASSQTRPQETQYF. The gene calls are TRBV7-8 and TRBJ2-5; the D is unclear. Germline V CDR1 and CDR2: SGHVS, FQNEAQ. This CDR3 has 14 residues. Trimming left V 5 bases short and J 1 base short, with 11 bases between.

The chain uses TRBV28 and TRBJ1-2; D is ambiguous. V shed 8 bases and J shed 3 bases, with 7 bases lying between them. The CDR3 totals 11 residues. Germline values: CDR1 MDHEN, CDR2 SYDVKM. CDR3 sequence (DNA): TGTGCCAGCTTCCAGGACTATGGCTACACCTTC. Amino acids: CASFQDYGYTF.

The V gene is TRBV7-2, the J gene TRBJ1-2, with a weak D call TRBD1 (5 bases). V was pared by 0 bases and J by 8 bases, with 19 bases between. The CDR3 contains 16 residues. Germline CDR1 and CDR2: SGHTA and FQGNSA. CDR3 sequence (DNA): TGTGCCAGCAGCTTAGCGGCTTACAGGAGTACAGAAGGCTACACCTTC. Amino acid sequence: CASSLAAYRSTEGYTF.

The chain combines TRBV28 with TRBJ2-6; 7 nucleotides line up with TRBD2. The junction had 4 bases not matched to a gene; V was cut back by 3 bases and J by 8 bases. Germline CDR1 is MDHEN and CDR2 is SYDVKM. The CDR3 length is 14 residues. CDR3 nucleotides: TGTGCCAGCAGTTTCCCCGGGAGGCCCAACGTCCTGACTTTC. It specifies CASSFPGRPNVLTF.

The chain is built from TRBV28 and TRBJ2-3, with 9 bases fitting TRBD2. The CDR3 has 16 residues. Germline CDR1 reads MDHEN; CDR2 reads SYDVKM. V shed 3 bases and J 2 bases; nucleotides not matched to a gene: 6. CDR3 nucleotide sequence: TGTGCCAGCAGTTTTAGGAGCGGGAGGTTCACAGATACGCAGTATTTT. Its protein product is CASSFRSGRFTDTQYF.

This clone was seen only a few times. The chain combines TRBV25-1 with TRBJ1-6; a possible D gene is TRBD1 (6 bases). CDR1 MGHDK and CDR2 SYGVNS come from the germline V gene. V lost 8 bases and J 10 bases, leaving 12 bases between the germline ends. This CDR3 has 12 amino acids. The CDR3 DNA reads as TGTGCCAGCGGCACAGGGAGCTCACCCCTCCACTTT. Protein product: CASGTGSSPLHF.

This chain links TRBV4-1 with TRBJ1-4; 8 bases are shared with TRBD1. Germline CDR1 MGHRA, CDR2 YSYEKL. V was clipped by 1 base and J by 3 bases; unmatched bases: 4. CDR3 size: 16 residues. The CDR3 coding sequence is TGCGCCAGCAGCCAAGGACAGGGGATGGCTAATGAAAAACTGTTTTTT. Amino acid sequence: CASSQGQGMANEKLFF.

The rearrangement joins TRBV10-3 to TRBJ2-2; 7 bases agree with TRBD1. Trimming took 6 bases from V and 6 from J; bases not matched to a gene: 10. Germline loops: CDR1 ENHRY, CDR2 SYGVKD. The CDR3 spans 15 residues. The CDR3, as DNA: TGTGCCATCAGCGGTAGGGGGCCTAAGTCCGGGGAGCTGTTTTTT. Translating gives CAISGRGPKSGELFF.

The V call is TRBV27, the J call TRBJ2-3; D unresolved. The CDR3 is 14 amino acids. Germline V lookup: CDR1 MNHEY, CDR2 SMNVEV (reference sequence). Trimming pared 6 bases from V and 1 base from J, leaving 11 bases between. The CDR3: CASREMAGTDTQYF. The CDR3 DNA reads as TGTGCCAGCAGGGAGATGGCAGGCACAGATACGCAGTATTTT.

V and J are TRBV10-1 and TRBJ2-2, with a tentative D call TRBD2 (6 bases). V was pared by 2 bases and J by 5 bases, with 9 bases between. Germline V gives CDR1 WNHNN, CDR2 SYGVQD (reference sequence). This CDR3 region has 14 residues. CDR3 in amino acids: CASSEIRGTGELFF. CDR3 nucleotides: TGCGCCAGCAGTGAGATACGGGGGACCGGGGAGCTGTTTTTT.

The chain combines TRBV18 with TRBJ1-3; D is unresolved. Trimming removed 3 bases from V and 0 bases from J, with 9 bases in between. Per germline, CDR1 KGHSH and CDR2 LQKENI. The CDR3 runs 15 residues. The CDR3 loop reads CASSPIGNSGNTIYF. The CDR3 DNA follows: TGTGCCAGCTCACCGATAGGGAACTCTGGAAACACCATATATTTT.

V is TRBV20-1 and J is TRBJ2-7; tentatively, D is TRBD1 (6 bases). This CDR3 contains 11 residues. Germline loops: CDR1 DFQATT, CDR2 SNEGSKA (reference sequence). With 4 bases removed from V and 4 bases from J, the gap between germline ends came to 8 bases. This CDR3 reads CSAKGHYEQYF. CDR3 sequence (DNA): TGCAGTGCTAAGGGACATTACGAGCAGTACTTC.

The V call is TRBV5-1, the J call TRBJ2-1, with a tentative D call TRBD2 (5 bases). The CDR3 runs to 15 residues. Germline V lookup: CDR1 SGHRS, CDR2 YFSETQ. Trimming left V 2 bases short and J 4 bases short, with 13 bases between. CDR3 nucleotide sequence: TGCGCCAGCAGCTTAGGTAGCGTAATGTACAATGAGCAGTTCTTC. The encoded protein is CASSLGSVMYNEQFF.

The chain combines TRBV9 with TRBJ2-3, with 9 bases fitting TRBD2. V was pared by 3 bases and J by 3 bases, with 14 bases of the junction left unmatched. Germline loops: CDR1 SGDLS, CDR2 YYNGEE. This CDR3 has 18 residues. CDR3 nucleotides: TGTGCCAGCAGCGCGAGGGGGTCGCGGGAGGGCCTTACAGATACGCAGTATTTT. This encodes CASSARGSREGLTDTQYF.

The rearrangement joins TRBV6-1 to TRBJ1-5; 8 bases are a match to TRBD1. Germline lookup yields CDR1 MNHNS and CDR2 SASEGT. This CDR3 is built from 15 residues. The J segment lost 0 bases and the V segment lost 8 bases, leaving 6 bases of the junction unmatched. The CDR3 DNA is TGTGCCAGCCTGGACAGGGTTTATAGCAATCAGCCCCAGCATTTT. Translating gives CASLDRVYSNQPQHF.

The chain has TRBV18 and TRBJ1-2, with D uncertain. The CDR3 length is 17 residues. Trimming stripped 3 bases from V and 7 bases from J, with 24 bases between. Per germline, CDR1 KGHSH and CDR2 LQKENI. CDR3 region: CASSPTTSNEGRSGYTF. The DNA for the CDR3 is TGTGCCAGCTCACCCACCACCTCAAATGAGGGAAGGAGTGGCTACACCTTC.

The chain uses TRBV7-6 and TRBJ1-5; the D is unclear. CDR1 and CDR2 from the germline V gene are SGHVS and FNYEAQ. Trimming stripped 2 bases from V and 0 bases from J, with 8 bases between. CDR3 size: 15 residues. Here the CDR3 DNA reads TGTGCCAGCAGCTTAACCGGGGATAGCAATCAGCCCCAGCATTTT. It specifies CASSLTGDSNQPQHF. The full variable domain, rest sourced from reference TRBV7-6 and TRBJ1-5, is GAGVSQSPRYKVTKRGQDVALRCDPISGHVSLYWYRQALGQGPEFLTYFNYEAQQDKSGLPNDRFSAERPEGSISTLTIQRTEQRDSAMYRCASSLTGDSNQPQHFGDGTRLSIL.

The rearrangement links TRBV10-1 to TRBJ2-7; D remains unclear. The germline V and J ends were trimmed by 3 bases and 7 bases, with 1 base remaining between them. The CDR3 has 9 amino acids. CDR1 and CDR2 from the germline V gene are WNHNN and SYGVQD (reference sequence). Here the CDR3 DNA reads TGCGCCAGCAGTGAAGAGCAGTACTTC. This translates into CASSEEQYF.

The genes are TRBV7-2 and TRBJ2-3, with D unclear. The CDR3 extends over 15 amino acids. The germline V gene has CDR1 SGHTA and CDR2 FQGNSA. V gave up 1 base and J gave up 0 bases, with 8 bases separating them. Here the CDR3 DNA reads TGTGCCAGCAGCTTAGGGCTGGGGAGCACAGATACGCAGTATTTT. This sequence encodes CASSLGLGSTDTQYF.

This sequence joins TRBV18 and TRBJ2-5; D uncertain. The germline V gene has CDR1 KGHSH and CDR2 LQKENI. This CDR3 has 16 residues. Trimming stripped 2 bases from V and 0 bases from J, with 13 bases between. The CDR3 sequence: CASSPYGPTYQETQYF. The DNA of the CDR3 is TGTGCCAGCTCACCATACGGCCCAACGTACCAAGAGACCCAGTACTTC.

The rearrangement uses TRBV29-1 and TRBJ1-1; unclear D gene. V lost 4 bases, J lost 5 bases, and 11 bases lay in between. CDR1 and CDR2 (germline): SQVTM, ANQGSEA. This CDR3 spans 12 amino acids. CDR3 in amino acids: CSVVGGRTEAFF. The CDR3 DNA reads as TGCAGCGTTGTTGGCGGGAGAACTGAAGCTTTCTTT.

The chain employs TRBV27 and TRBJ2-2; TRBD1 matches 7 bases. This CDR3 spans 16 amino acids. Looked up from germline, CDR1 is MNHEY and CDR2 is SMNVEV (reference sequence). Losses at the gene ends were 2 bases for V and 5 bases for J; bases not matched to a gene: 8. CDR3 sequence (DNA): TGTGCCAGCAGTTTAAATAGACAGGGAAGGACCGGGGAGCTGTTTTTT. Protein: CASSLNRQGRTGELFF.

This clone has more than one count but fewer than ten. The chain uses TRBV7-6 and TRBJ1-3, with TRBD1 as a possible D gene (5 bases). With 1 base removed from V and 8 bases from J, the gap between germline ends came to 9 bases. The CDR3 covers 13 residues. Germline CDR1 and CDR2: SGHVS and FNYEAQ. The CDR3 nucleotides read TGTGCCAGCAGCTTAGTGGGGGGAGACACCATATATTTT. It yields the protein CASSLVGGDTIYF. Full variable domain (missing parts from reference TRBV7-6 and TRBJ1-3): GAGVSQSPRYKVTKRGQDVALRCDPISGHVSLYWYRQALGQGPEFLTYFNYEAQQDKSGLPNDRFSAERPEGSISTLTIQRTEQRDSAMYRCASSLVGGDTIYFGEGSWLTVV.

This clone appeared once. The chain joins TRBV2 to TRBJ1-2, with D perhaps TRBD1 (5 bases). The V gene lost 6 bases and the J gene lost 8 bases, with 16 bases spanning the gap. Germline assignment: CDR1 SNHLY and CDR2 FYNNEI. The CDR3 runs to 13 residues. The CDR3 bases are TGTGCCAGCAGACGCGGGGGTCGGGGCGGCTACACCTTC. Protein: CASRRGGRGGYTF.